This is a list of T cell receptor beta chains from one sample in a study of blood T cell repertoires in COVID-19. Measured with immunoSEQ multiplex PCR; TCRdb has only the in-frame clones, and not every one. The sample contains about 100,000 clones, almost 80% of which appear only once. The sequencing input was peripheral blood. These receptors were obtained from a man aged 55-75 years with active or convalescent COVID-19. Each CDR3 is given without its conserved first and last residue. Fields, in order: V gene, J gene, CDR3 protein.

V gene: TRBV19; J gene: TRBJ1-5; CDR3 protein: ASSIAHGAANQPQH
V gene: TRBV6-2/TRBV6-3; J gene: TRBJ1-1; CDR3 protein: ASSYEANRGAF
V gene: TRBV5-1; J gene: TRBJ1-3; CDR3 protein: ASSRDKNSGNTIY
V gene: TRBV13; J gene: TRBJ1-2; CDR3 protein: ASSLMGHLYGYT
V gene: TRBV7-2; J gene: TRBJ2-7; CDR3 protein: ASSLMRDTAEQY
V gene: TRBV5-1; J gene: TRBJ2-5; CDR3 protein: ASRAGTSRLEAQY
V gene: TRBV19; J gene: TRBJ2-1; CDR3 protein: ASSIGGYNEQF
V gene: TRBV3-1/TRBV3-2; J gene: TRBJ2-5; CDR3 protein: ASSQGRLAQQETQY
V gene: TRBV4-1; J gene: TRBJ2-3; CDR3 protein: ASSQDLPSGSTDTQY
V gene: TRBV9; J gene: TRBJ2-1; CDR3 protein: ASSVSASLSSYNEQF
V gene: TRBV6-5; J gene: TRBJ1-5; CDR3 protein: ASSYSSGQPQH
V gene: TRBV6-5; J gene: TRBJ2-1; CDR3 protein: ASSPRVGSGYEQF
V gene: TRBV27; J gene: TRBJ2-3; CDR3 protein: ASSPGWVLAGDTQY
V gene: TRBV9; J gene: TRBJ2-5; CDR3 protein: ASSVGGGLWETQY
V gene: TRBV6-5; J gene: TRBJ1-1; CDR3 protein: ASSYSAPNTEAF
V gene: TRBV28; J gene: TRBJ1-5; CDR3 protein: ASTTGSQPQH
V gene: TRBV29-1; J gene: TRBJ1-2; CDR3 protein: SVLLTGGRYGYT
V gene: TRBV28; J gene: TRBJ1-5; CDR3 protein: ASSLWGQGAGQPQH
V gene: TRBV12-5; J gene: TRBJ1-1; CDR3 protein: ASGSGGSTEAF
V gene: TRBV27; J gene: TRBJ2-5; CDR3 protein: ASSTRRGQETQY
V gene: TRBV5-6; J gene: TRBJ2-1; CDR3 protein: ASSLDHSGGHNEQF
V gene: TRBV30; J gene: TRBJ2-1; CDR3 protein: AWSPGLAGVNEQF
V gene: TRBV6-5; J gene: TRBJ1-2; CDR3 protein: ASSYSRGGRANGYT
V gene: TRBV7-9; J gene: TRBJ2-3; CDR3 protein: ASSPTGTGSTDTQY
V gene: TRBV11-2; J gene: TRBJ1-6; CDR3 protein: ASSQFGAGENSPLH
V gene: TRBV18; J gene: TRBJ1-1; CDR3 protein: ASSPKQGTEAF
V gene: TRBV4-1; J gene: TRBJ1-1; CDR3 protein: ASSQEGSGGLSSFEAF
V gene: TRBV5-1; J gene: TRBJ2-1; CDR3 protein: ASSLARGLLKRGDEQF
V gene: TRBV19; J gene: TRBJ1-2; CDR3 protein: ASSMYKSNYGYT
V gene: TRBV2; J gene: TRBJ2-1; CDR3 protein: ASSWTSRSSYNEQF
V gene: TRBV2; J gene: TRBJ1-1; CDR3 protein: ASSEDRGAEAF
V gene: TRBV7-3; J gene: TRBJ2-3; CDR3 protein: ASSPGLAGYQDTQY
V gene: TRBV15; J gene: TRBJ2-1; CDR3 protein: ATSRGAGVSYNEQF
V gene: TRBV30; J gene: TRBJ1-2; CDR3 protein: AWRPLDRENGYT
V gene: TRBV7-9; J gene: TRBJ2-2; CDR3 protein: ASSSWTGSGELF
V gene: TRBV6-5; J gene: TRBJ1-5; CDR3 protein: ASSLPGHTPH
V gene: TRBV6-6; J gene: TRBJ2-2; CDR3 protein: ASSRDRSTGELF
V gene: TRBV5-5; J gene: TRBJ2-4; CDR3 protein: ASSNQGGLAKNIQY
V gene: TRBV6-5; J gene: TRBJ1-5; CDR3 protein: ASRGLTVNNQPQH
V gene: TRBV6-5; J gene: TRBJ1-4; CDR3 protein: ASSYSGAPDEKLF
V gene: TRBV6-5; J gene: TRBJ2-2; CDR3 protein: ASILRDSRDGELF
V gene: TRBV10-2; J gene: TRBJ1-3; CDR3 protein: ATSAGPGNTIY